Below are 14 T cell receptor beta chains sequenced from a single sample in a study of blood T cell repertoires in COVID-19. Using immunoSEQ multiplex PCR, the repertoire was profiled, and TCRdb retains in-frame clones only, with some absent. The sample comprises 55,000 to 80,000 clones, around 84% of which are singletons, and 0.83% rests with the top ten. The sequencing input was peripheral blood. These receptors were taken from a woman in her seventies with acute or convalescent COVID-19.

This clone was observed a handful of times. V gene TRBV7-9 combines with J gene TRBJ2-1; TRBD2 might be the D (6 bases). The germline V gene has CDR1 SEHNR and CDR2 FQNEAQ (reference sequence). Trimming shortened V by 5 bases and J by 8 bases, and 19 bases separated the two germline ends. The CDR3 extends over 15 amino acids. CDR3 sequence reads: CASSVVPTSLDEQFF. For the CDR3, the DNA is TGTGCCAGCAGCGTCGTCCCAACTAGCTTGGATGAGCAGTTCTTC.

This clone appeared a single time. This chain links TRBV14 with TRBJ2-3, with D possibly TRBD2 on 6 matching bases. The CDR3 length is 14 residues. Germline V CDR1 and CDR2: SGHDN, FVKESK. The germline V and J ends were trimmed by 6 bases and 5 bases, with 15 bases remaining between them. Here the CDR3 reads CASRGWGRQDTQYF. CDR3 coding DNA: TGTGCCAGCAGAGGTTGGGGGAGGCAAGATACGCAGTATTTT.

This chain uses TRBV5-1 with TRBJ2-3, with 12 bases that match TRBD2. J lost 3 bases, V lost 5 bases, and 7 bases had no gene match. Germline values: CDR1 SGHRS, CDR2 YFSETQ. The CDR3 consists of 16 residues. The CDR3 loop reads CASRRTSGIQTDTQYF. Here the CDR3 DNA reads TGCGCCAGCAGACGGACTAGCGGGATACAAACAGATACGCAGTATTTT. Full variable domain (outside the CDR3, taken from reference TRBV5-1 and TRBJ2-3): KAGVTQTPRYLIKTRGQQVTLSCSPISGHRSVSWYQQTPGQGLQFLFEYFSETQRNKGNFPGRFSGRQFSNSRSEMNVSTLELGDSALYLCASRRTSGIQTDTQYFGPGTRLTVL.

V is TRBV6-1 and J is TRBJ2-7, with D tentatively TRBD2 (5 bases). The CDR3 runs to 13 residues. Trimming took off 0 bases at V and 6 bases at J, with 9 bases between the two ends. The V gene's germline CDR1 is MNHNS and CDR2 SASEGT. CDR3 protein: CASSEARGFEQYF. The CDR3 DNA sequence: TGTGCCAGCAGTGAAGCCAGAGGGTTCGAGCAGTACTTC.

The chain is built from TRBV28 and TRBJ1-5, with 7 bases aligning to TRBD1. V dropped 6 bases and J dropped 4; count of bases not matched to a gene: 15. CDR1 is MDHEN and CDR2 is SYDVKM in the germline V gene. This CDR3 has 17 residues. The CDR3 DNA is TGTGCCAGCAGCCGACTCGGACAGGAGACCCTTAATCAGCCCCAGCATTTT. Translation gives CASSRLGQETLNQPQHF.

The CDR3 loop is CASSPPAGGQETQYF. CDR3 nucleotide sequence: TGTGCCAGCTCACCACCGGCAGGGGGTCAAGAGACCCAGTACTTC. V is TRBV18 and J is TRBJ2-5; 7 bases align to TRBD1. The ends lost 0 bases at V and 2 bases at J; junction bases unmatched: 3. Germline V gene sequence: CDR1 KGHSH, CDR2 LQKENI. This CDR3 region has 15 residues.

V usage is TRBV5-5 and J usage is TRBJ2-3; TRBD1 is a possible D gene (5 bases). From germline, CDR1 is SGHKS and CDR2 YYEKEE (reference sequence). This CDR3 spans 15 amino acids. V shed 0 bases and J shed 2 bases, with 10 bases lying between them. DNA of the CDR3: TGTGCCAGCAGCTTGGAGCTGACAGTCACAGATACGCAGTATTTT. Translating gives CASSLELTVTDTQYF.

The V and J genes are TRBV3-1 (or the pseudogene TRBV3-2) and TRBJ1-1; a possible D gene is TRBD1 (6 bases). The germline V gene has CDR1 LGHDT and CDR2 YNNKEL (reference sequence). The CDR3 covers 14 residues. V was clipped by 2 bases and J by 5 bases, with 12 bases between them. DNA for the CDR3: TGTGCCAGCAGCCAAAGGGGGGGAGAGACTGAAGCTTTCTTT. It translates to CASSQRGGETEAFF.

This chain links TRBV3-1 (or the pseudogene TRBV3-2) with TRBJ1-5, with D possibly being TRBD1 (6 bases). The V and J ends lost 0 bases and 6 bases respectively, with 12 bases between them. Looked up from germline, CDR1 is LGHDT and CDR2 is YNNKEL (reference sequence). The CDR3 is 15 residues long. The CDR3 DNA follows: TGTGCCAGCAGCCAAGATGGAACAGGGAGTCAGCCCCAGCATTTT. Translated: CASSQDGTGSQPQHF.

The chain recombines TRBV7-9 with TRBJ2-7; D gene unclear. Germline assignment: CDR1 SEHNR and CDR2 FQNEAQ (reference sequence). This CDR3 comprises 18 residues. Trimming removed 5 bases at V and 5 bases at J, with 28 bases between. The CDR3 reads CASSHRAPGRLMIHEQYF. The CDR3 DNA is TGTGCCAGCAGCCATCGAGCCCCAGGCAGGCTTATGATTCACGAGCAGTACTTC.

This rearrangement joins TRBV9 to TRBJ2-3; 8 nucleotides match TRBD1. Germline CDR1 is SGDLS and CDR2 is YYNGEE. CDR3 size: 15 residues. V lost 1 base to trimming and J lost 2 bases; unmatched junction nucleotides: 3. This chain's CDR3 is CASSVMGQDTDTQYF. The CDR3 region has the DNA TGTGCCAGCAGCGTAATGGGACAGGACACAGATACGCAGTATTTT.

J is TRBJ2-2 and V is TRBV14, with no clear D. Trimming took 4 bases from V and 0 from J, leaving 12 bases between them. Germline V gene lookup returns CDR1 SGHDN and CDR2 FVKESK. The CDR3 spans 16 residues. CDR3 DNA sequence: TGTGCCAGCAGCCGGCAAGTAGCTTCGAACACCGGGGAGCTGTTTTTT. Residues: CASSRQVASNTGELFF.

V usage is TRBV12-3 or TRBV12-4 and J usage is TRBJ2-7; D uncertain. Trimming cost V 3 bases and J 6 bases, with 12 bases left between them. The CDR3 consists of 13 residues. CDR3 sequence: CASSLNPPVEQYF. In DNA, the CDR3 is TGTGCCAGCAGTTTGAATCCCCCGGTCGAGCAGTACTTC.

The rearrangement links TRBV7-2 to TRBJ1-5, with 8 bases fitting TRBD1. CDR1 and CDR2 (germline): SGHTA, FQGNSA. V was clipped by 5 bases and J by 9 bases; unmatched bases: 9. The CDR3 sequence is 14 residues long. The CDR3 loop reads CASSENRGMAPQHF. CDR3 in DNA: TGTGCCAGCAGCGAAAACAGGGGGATGGCGCCCCAGCATTTT.